These 4 T cell receptor beta chains were all obtained from the same sample, sequenced in a study of blood T cell repertoires in COVID-19. Profiling relied on immunoSEQ multiplex PCR, and the TCRdb table lists in-frame clones only, not all of them. This sample has about 320,000 clones, with roughly nine tenths found just once. The specimen sequenced was peripheral blood. The origin of the receptors is a woman between 25 and 40 years old with COVID-19, enrolled during active disease.

The table lists this clone with a count of one. The chain uses TRBV14 and TRBJ2-3; the match to TRBD1 covers 10 bases. This CDR3 is 16 amino acids long. With V trimmed by 1 base and J by 5 bases, 6 bases remained unmatched. Per germline, CDR1 SGHDN and CDR2 FVKESK. This chain's CDR3 is CASSQGQGAGGDTQYF. CDR3 bases: TGTGCCAGCAGCCAAGGACAGGGGGCCGGGGGAGATACGCAGTATTTT.

In this sample, this clone turned up a few times. The chain uses TRBV30 and TRBJ2-5, with a tentative D call TRBD2 (6 bases). The CDR3 is made up of 15 amino acids. Trimming removed 8 bases at V and 2 bases at J, with 21 bases between. Germline CDR1 reads GTSNPN; CDR2 reads SVGIG (reference sequence). CDR3: CALSGGVAAQETQYF. The CDR3 DNA reads as TGTGCCCTCTCCGGTGGGGTAGCGGCTCAAGAGACCCAGTACTTC.

The V gene is TRBV6-1, the J gene TRBJ2-3; no definite D call. The V gene lost 8 bases and the J gene lost 2 bases, with 17 bases spanning the gap. Germline values: CDR1 MNHNS, CDR2 SASEGT. The CDR3 has 15 amino acids. The CDR3 sequence: CASDGSIADTDTQYF. Here the CDR3 DNA reads TGTGCCAGCGACGGAAGCATTGCGGACACAGATACGCAGTATTTT.

Points on this clone: This specimen includes other DNA sequences encoding the same CDR3. The chain has TRBV11-2 and TRBJ2-7; 7 bases fit TRBD1. Germline V gives CDR1 SGHAT, CDR2 FQNNGV. V shed 4 bases, J shed 2 bases, and the junction held 2 bases outside the gene matches. This CDR3 has 13 amino acids. The CDR3 spells CASSWGQTYEQYF. DNA for the CDR3: TGTGCCAGCAGCTGGGGACAGACCTACGAGCAGTACTTC. The whole variable domain, filled in from reference TRBV11-2 and TRBJ2-7, reads EAGVAQSPRYKIIEKRQSVAFWCNPISGHATLYWYQQILGQGPKLLIQFQNNGVVDDSQLPKDRFSAERLKGVDSTLKIQPAKLEDSAVYLCASSWGQTYEQYFGPGTRLTVT.